A selection of T cell receptor beta chains follows, all from one sample in a study of response to subunit inactivated influenza vaccine. A single record per CDR3 protein comes from TCRdb applying MiXCR to the RT-PCR reads. The sample has roughly 500,000 distinct CDR3 sequences, roughly a quarter seen once. These same data were also listed under a study on T cells expressing NK-cell markers.

The specimen was CD4+ T cells sorted from PBMCs, collected roughly 12 days after vaccination. These receptors originate from a man aged 45 to 65 who received an inactivated influenza vaccine. Each CDR3 is given with its conserved first and last residue. D genes are given only for firm matches. Clone size is not always given. Where it is, it says once, few, many or a class for expanded clones.

J | V | length | size | D | CDR3 | DNA
TRBJ2-7 | TRBV12-3/TRBV12-4 | 14 | - | TRBD1 | CASSFSDQGVVQYF | TGTGCCAGCAGTTTCTCGGACCAGGGGGTGGTGCAGTACTTC
TRBJ1-5 | TRBV6-2/TRBV6-3 | 18 | few | TRBD1 | CASSPKFSGQGRNQPQHF | TGTGCCAGCAGTCCAAAATTTTCAGGACAGGGGAGGAATCAGCCCCAGCATTTT
TRBJ2-2 | TRBV9 | 15 | few | TRBD1 | CASSPRQGVTGELFF | TGTGCCAGCAGCCCCCGACAGGGGGTCACCGGGGAGCTGTTTTTT
TRBJ2-1 | TRBV5-1 | 15 | many | - | CASSYGVLSGREQFF | TGCGCCAGCAGCTACGGCGTTCTTAGCGGTCGAGAGCAGTTCTTC
TRBJ2-5 | TRBV20-1 | 16 | - | - | CSASGDPVGIQETQYF | TGCAGTGCTAGTGGGGATCCCGTGGGGATACAAGAGACCCAGTACTTC
TRBJ1-2 | TRBV12-3/TRBV12-4 | 11 | few | - | CASSLASGYTF | TGTGCCAGCAGTTTAGCGAGTGGCTACACCTTC
TRBJ2-3 | TRBV11-1 | 14 | - | - | CASSNRQRGDTQYF | TGTGCCAGCAGCAACCGACAACGGGGAGATACGCAGTATTTT
TRBJ2-2 | TRBV20-1 | 18 | - | TRBD1 | CNARDVRQGTTNTGELFF | TGCAATGCTAGAGATGTCAGACAGGGAACCACGAACACCGGGGAGCTGTTTTTT
TRBJ2-7 | TRBV14 | 14 | - | - | CASSPRTPSGEQYF | TGTGCCAGCAGCCCCCGGACTCCCTCCGGGGAGCAGTACTTC
TRBJ1-1 | TRBV20-1 | 10 | - | - | CSARATEAFF | TGCAGTGCTAGAGCGACTGAAGCTTTCTTT
TRBJ2-5 | TRBV24-1 | 15 | - | - | CATSLAGTAQETQYF | TGTGCCACCAGTTTGGCGGGGACGGCCCAAGAGACCCAGTACTTC
TRBJ1-2 | TRBV5-4 | 15 | few | TRBD1 | CASTPGGTGEYGYTF | TGTGCCAGCACCCCTGGGGGCACAGGGGAGTATGGCTACACCTTC
TRBJ2-1 | TRBV7-6 | 16 | - | TRBD2 | CASSVTSGRSYNEQFF | TGTGCCAGCAGCGTAACTAGCGGACGCTCCTACAATGAGCAGTTCTTC
TRBJ2-5 | TRBV24-1 | 15 | - | - | CATSDMTGSKETQYF | TGTGCCACCAGTGACATGACAGGTTCTAAAGAGACCCAGTACTTC
TRBJ1-1 | TRBV6-5 | 11 | few | - | CASRMDTEAFF | TGTGCCAGCAGGATGGACACTGAAGCTTTCTTT
TRBJ2-5 | TRBV6-2/TRBV6-3 | 16 | few | - | CASSYSSGHALETQYF | TGTGCCAGCAGTTACTCGTCCGGACACGCGCTGGAGACCCAGTACTTC
TRBJ2-2 | TRBV5-1 | 17 | few | - | CASSLRVLVENTGELFF | TGCGCCAGCAGCTTGAGAGTGCTGGTGGAGAACACCGGGGAGCTGTTTTTT
TRBJ2-7 | TRBV29-1 | 15 | - | TRBD2 | CSVERDGGLAPEQYF | TGCAGCGTTGAACGGGATGGCGGACTAGCCCCCGAGCAGTACTTC
TRBJ1-1 | TRBV20-1 | 14 | few | - | CSASVPVGVTEAFF | TGCAGTGCTAGCGTTCCAGTAGGAGTCACTGAAGCTTTCTTT
TRBJ2-2 | TRBV15 | 15 | few | - | CATSRSGLITGELFF | TGTGCCACCAGCAGATCGGGACTTATAACCGGGGAGCTGTTTTTT
TRBJ2-4 | TRBV9 | 13 | - | TRBD2 | CASSVDSGNIQYF | TGTGCCAGCAGCGTAGATAGCGGGAACATTCAGTACTTC
TRBJ1-4 | TRBV20-1 | 13 | - | - | CSARRSFNEKLFF | TGCAGTGCCCGGCGCAGTTTTAATGAAAAACTGTTTTTT
TRBJ1-1 | TRBV10-3 | 13 | - | - | CASKTGPNTEAFF | TGTGCCAGTAAGACAGGACCGAACACTGAAGCTTTCTTT
TRBJ2-7 | TRBV5-1 | 15 | - | TRBD1 | CASSVGTGVRSEQYF | TGCGCCAGCAGCGTCGGCACAGGGGTACGTTCCGAGCAGTACTTC
TRBJ1-5 | TRBV12-5 | 10 | - | - | CARGGGPQHF | TGTGCTAGAGGGGGGGGCCCCCAGCATTTT
TRBJ2-5 | TRBV28 | 15 | few | TRBD2 | CASGRAGATSGTQYF | TGTGCCAGCGGACGAGCGGGGGCCACGTCGGGGACCCAGTACTTC
TRBJ2-1 | TRBV7-2 | 13 | few | - | CASRRAVGGEQFF | TGTGCCAGCAGGAGGGCAGTGGGCGGTGAGCAGTTCTTC
TRBJ2-1 | TRBV6-1 | 16 | - | TRBD2 | CASKKLAGTLYNEQFF | TGTGCCAGCAAGAAACTAGCGGGCACCTTGTACAATGAGCAGTTCTTC
TRBJ1-1 | TRBV7-9 | 15 | - | - | CASSSPGGGQTEAFF | TGTGCCAGCAGCTCCCCCGGGGGGGGGCAAACTGAAGCTTTCTTT
TRBJ2-5 | TRBV7-2 | 11 | many | - | CASSFKETQYF | TGTGCCAGCAGCTTTAAAGAGACCCAGTACTTC
TRBJ2-1 | TRBV6-5 | 17 | - | - | CASSYAPSSTKYNEQFF | TGTGCCAGCAGTTACGCTCCATCTAGCACTAAATACAATGAGCAGTTCTTC
TRBJ1-5 | TRBV6-1 | 15 | - | - | CASSMDVNSNQPQHF | TGTGCCAGCAGTATGGACGTTAATAGCAATCAGCCCCAGCATTTT
TRBJ1-2 | TRBV6-5 | 16 | - | TRBD1 | CASSYSGDRGGYGYTF | TGTGCCAGCAGTTACTCGGGGGACAGGGGTGGCTATGGCTACACCTTC
TRBJ2-3 | TRBV5-1 | 18 | - | TRBD2 | CASSSPAASGSMTDTHYF | TGCGCCAGCAGCTCCCCGGCGGCTAGCGGGAGTATGACAGATACGCACTATTTT
TRBJ2-3 | TRBV30 | 13 | - | TRBD1 | CALNRGSADTQYF | TGTGCCCTAAACAGGGGGAGCGCAGATACGCAGTATTTT
TRBJ1-1 | TRBV7-2 | 12 | - | - | CASSWGLAEAFF | TGTGCCAGCAGCTGGGGCCTCGCTGAAGCTTTCTTT
TRBJ2-1 | TRBV10-3 | 14 | - | - | CAISETSSETEQFF | TGTGCCATCAGTGAGACCTCTAGCGAGACAGAGCAGTTCTTC
TRBJ2-1 | TRBV12-3/TRBV12-4 | 15 | few | - | CASSFRTGGGNEQFF | TGTGCCAGCAGTTTTAGAACAGGGGGGGGTAATGAGCAGTTCTTC
TRBJ2-7 | TRBV4-3 | 16 | few | - | CASSQGLDRIAYEQYF | TGCGCCAGCAGCCAAGGACTCGACAGGATTGCCTACGAGCAGTACTTC
TRBJ1-1 | TRBV10-1 | 13 | - | - | CASRKTANTEAFF | TGCGCCAGCAGGAAGACAGCGAACACTGAAGCTTTCTTT